This record covers a single T cell receptor beta chain. The CDR3 is 15 residues long. The sample belongs to a study of blood T cell repertoires in COVID-19. Study-level information: Acute-phase and convalescent COVID-19 samples originated in the United States, Italy and Spain. Nucleic acid was either cDNA or gDNA, and it came from T cells, B-cell-depleted T cells, or PBMCs.

Original methodology: The assay estimated nucleated cells by amplifying reference gene primers. Sequencing was performed with immunoSEQ multiplex PCR; in TCRdb, only in-frame clones are kept and a portion is missing. V, J and clone size are taken as reported in that table, and D and trimming were inferred from the DNA itself. The sample has 84,000 or so clones, roughly 77% seen once. The sequenced sample consisted of peripheral blood. V gene TRBV7-5 combines with J gene TRBJ2-1; TRBD2 was called by the table and not checked on the DNA. TRBV7-5 is a pseudogene segment. The receptor was derived from a human donor in a cohort sampled during active COVID-19. The DNA of the CDR3 is TGTGCCAGAAGCCGACTCATCAACCCCTACAATGAGCAGTTCTTC. Its translation is CARSRLINPYNEQFF.